This entry describes one T cell receptor (beta chain). The CDR3 length is 14 residues. Germline V gene data show CDR1 as SEHNR and CDR2 as FQNEAQ (reference sequence). Trimming pared 1 base from V and 5 bases from J, leaving 11 bases between. This sample stems from a study of shared clonotypes between healthy human individuals. Method: immunoSEQ multiplex PCR; TCRdb's copy keeps in-frame clones and lacks some. The table lists more than 450,000 clones, 79% of them singletons. The receptor was derived from a woman aged 40 to 50 in good health. Some clones in this sample may be carry-over from other donors' samples. The chain has TRBV7-9 and TRBJ2-5; D might be TRBD1 or TRBD2, each matching 6 bases. The source material was PBMCs. The CDR3 protein is CASSLEGGAETQYF. DNA of the CDR3: TGTGCCAGCAGCTTAGAGGGGGGCGCGGAGACCCAGTACTTC.